This record covers a single T cell receptor beta chain. Its specificity is not known. Germline and junction disagree at one end, which may indicate a read error. The data were obtained in a study of tumor-infiltrating lymphocytes in primary liver carcinoma. Overall study context: Donors had hepatocellular carcinoma or combined HCC and intrahepatic cholangiocarcinoma. Study results and limitations: The bulk unsorted samples meant that CD4+ and CD8+ repertoires went uncompared. Blood's top-250-clone fraction was significantly lower than that of tumors (p = 0.039).

The CDR3 has 14 amino acids. Germline V lookup: CDR1 MNHNY, CDR2 SVGAGI (reference sequence). The researchers produced TCR beta cDNA from around 0.5 ug total RNA with a constant-region primer. For TCR beta, libraries were produced by three nested multiplex PCR rounds using slightly modified ARM-PCR. With TRBV1-TRBV30 forward primers and a C-beta reverse primer, the first two PCR rounds were run for around 10 cycles each. TCRdb reanalysed the multiplex PCR reads using MiXCR and keeps one entry per CDR3 protein. Seen here are fewer than 400,000 distinct CDR3 sequences, around three fifths observed once, and the top ten hold approximately 15%. Unsorted whole blood served as the source of blood RNA, and germline DNA was extracted as well.

The chain uses TRBV6-6 and TRBJ1-1; 11 bases are shared with TRBD1. Sequenced: peripheral blood. This TCR was recovered from a woman in her 30s with primary liver carcinoma and hepatitis B virus infection. The CDR3 protein is CDSRPGTGGTEAFF. CDR3 sequence (DNA): TGTGACAGCAGGCCCGGGACAGGGGGCACTGAAGCTTTCTTT.